These 3 T cell receptor beta chains share one sample of origin, sequenced in a study of shared clonotypes between healthy human individuals. CD45RO-negative, CCR7-selected cells formed the naive CD8 fraction, which excluded terminally differentiated effector memory CD45RA+ cells. Assay: immunoSEQ multiplex PCR; the TCRdb copy retains only in-frame clones and omits some. Of roughly 770,000 clones in the sample, about 97% were seen once. The specimen sequenced was naive CD8+ T cells sorted from blood. The receptors were gathered from a young man in good health.

The rearrangement uses TRBV5-6 and TRBJ2-7, with 10 bases matching TRBD1. The CDR3 has 17 amino acids. The V and J ends lost 5 bases and 2 bases, in that order; junction bases with no gene match: 13. Germline lookup yields CDR1 SGHDT and CDR2 YYEEEE. As DNA, the CDR3 is TGTGCCAGCAGTCTTCTTCCCGGGACAGGGGCCACCTACGAGCAGTACTTC. Residues: CASSLLPGTGATYEQYF.

The CDR3 here is CASRPGYTGSGFYNEQFF. CDR3 DNA sequence: TGTGCCAGCAGGCCCGGTTACACCGGGAGCGGGTTCTACAATGAGCAGTTCTTC. The chain carries TRBV2 and TRBJ2-1, with a possible D match to TRBD2 (6 bases). Germline assignment: CDR1 SNHLY and CDR2 FYNNEI. With 6 bases removed from V and 3 bases from J, the gap between germline ends came to 24 bases. CDR3 length equals 18 residues.

V is TRBV19 and J is TRBJ2-7, with a possible D match to TRBD2 (5 bases). V was shortened by 5 bases and J by 7 bases, with 21 bases between the two germline ends. The CDR3 loop spans 15 amino acids. Germline assignment: CDR1 LNHDA and CDR2 SQIVND (reference sequence). CDR3 region: CASSLTLRAVLEQYF. CDR3 nucleotide sequence: TGTGCCAGTAGTTTAACCCTGAGAGCGGTTTTGGAGCAGTACTTC.